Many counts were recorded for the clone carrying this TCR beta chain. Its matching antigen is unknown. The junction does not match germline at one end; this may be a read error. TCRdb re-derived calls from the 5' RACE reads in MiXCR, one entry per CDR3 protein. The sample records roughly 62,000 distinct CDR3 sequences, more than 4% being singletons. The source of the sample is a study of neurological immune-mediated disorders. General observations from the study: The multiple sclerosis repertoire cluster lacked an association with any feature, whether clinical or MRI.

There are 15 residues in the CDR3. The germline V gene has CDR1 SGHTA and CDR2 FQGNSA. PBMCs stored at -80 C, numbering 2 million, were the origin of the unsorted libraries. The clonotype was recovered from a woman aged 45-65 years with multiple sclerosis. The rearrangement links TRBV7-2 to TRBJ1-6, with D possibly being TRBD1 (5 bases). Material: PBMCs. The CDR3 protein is CASSYGQGNNSPLNF. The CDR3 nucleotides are TGTGCCAGCAGCTACGGCCAGGGCAATAATTCACCCCTCAACTTT.